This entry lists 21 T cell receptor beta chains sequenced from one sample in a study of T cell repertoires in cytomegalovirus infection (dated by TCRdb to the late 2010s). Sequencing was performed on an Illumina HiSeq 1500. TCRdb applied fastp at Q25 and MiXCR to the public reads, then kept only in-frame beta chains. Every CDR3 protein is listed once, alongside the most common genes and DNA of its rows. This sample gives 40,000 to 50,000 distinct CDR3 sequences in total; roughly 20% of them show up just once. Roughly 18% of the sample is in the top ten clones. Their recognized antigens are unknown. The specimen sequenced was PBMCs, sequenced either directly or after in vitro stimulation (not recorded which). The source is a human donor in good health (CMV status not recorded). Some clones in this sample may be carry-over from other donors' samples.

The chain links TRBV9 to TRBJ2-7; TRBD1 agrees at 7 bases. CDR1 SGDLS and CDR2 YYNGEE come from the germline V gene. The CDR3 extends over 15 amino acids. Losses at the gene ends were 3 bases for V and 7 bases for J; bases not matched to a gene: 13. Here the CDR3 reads CASSAPGTDHGEQYF. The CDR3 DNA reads TGTGCCAGCAGCGCACCAGGGACAGACCATGGGGAGCAGTACTTC. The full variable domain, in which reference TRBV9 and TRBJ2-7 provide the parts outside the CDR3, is DSGVTQTPKHLITATGQRVTLRCSPRSGDLSVYWYQQSLDQGLQFLIQYYNGEERAKGNILERFSAQQFPDLHSELNLSSLELGDSALYFCASSAPGTDHGEQYFGPGTRLTVT.

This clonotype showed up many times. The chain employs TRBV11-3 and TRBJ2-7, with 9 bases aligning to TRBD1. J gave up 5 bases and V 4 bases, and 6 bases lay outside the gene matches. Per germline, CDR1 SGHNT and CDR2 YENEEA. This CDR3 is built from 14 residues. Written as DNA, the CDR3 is TGTGCCAGCAGCTCCCGGACAGGGGACGACGAGCAGTACTTC. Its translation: CASSSRTGDDEQYF.

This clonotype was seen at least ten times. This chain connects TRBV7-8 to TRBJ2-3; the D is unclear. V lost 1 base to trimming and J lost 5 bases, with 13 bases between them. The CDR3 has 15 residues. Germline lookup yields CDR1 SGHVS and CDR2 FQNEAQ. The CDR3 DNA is TGTGCCAGCAGCTTAGGAACCCTTGGGAAAGATACGCAGTATTTT. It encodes CASSLGTLGKDTQYF. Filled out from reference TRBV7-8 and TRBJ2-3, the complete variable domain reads GAGVSQSPRYKVAKRGQDVALRCDPISGHVSLFWYQQALGQGPEFLTYFQNEAQLDKSGLPSDRFFAERPEGSVSTLKIQRTQQEDSAVYLCASSLGTLGKDTQYFGPGTRLTVL.

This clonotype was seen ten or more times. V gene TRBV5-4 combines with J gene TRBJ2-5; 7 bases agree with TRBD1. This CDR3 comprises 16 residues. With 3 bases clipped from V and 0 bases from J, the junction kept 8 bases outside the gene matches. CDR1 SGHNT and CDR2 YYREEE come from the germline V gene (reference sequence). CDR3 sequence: CASSSPGQPYQETQYF. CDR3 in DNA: TGTGCCAGCAGCTCCCCGGGACAGCCGTACCAAGAGACCCAGTACTTC. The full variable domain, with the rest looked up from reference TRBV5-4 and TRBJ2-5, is ETGVTQSPTHLIKTRGQQVTLRCSSQSGHNTVSWYQQALGQGPQFIFQYYREEENGRGNFPPRFSGLQFPNYSSELNVNALELDDSALYLCASSSPGQPYQETQYFGPGTRLLVL.

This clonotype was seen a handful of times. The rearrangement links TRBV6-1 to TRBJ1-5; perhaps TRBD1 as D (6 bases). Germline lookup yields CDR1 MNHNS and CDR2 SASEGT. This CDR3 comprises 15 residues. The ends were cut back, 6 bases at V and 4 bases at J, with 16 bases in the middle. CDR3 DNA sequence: TGTGCCAGCAGCCAGGGGTTACCGGGGAATCAGCCCCAGCATTTT. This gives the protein CASSQGLPGNQPQHF.

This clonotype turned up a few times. CDR3 residues: CASSSPLLSVLGTQYF. In DNA form, the CDR3 reads TGTGCCAGCAGTTCGCCACTTTTGTCAGTGTTGGGGACCCAGTACTTC. This chain joins TRBV25-1 and TRBJ2-5, with D hard to call. Germline V CDR1 and CDR2: MGHDK, SYGVNS. The CDR3 runs 16 residues. V lost 5 bases and J 7 bases, leaving 23 bases between the germline ends.

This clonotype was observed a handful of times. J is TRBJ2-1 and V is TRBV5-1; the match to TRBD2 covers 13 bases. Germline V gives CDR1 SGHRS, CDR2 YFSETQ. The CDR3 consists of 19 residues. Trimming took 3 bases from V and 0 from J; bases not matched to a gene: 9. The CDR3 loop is CASSSGGLAGPSSYNEQFF. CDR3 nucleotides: TGCGCCAGCAGCTCGGGGGGACTAGCGGGGCCTAGCTCCTACAATGAGCAGTTCTTC.

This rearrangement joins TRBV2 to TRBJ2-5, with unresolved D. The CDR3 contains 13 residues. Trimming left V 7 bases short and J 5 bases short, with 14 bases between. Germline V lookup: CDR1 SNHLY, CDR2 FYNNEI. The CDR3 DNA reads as TGTGCCAGCAATATTGGCGTTCGGGAGACCCAGTACTTC. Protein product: CASNIGVRETQYF.

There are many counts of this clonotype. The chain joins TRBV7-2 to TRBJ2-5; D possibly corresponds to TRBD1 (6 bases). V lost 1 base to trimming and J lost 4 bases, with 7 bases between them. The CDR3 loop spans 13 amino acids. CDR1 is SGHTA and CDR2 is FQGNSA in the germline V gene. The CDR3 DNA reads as TGTGCCAGCAGCTTAGTAGGGGGAGAGACCCAGTACTTC. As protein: CASSLVGGETQYF. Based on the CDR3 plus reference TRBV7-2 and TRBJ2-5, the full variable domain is GAGVSQSPSNKVTEKGKDVELRCDPISGHTALYWYRQSLGQGLEFLIYFQGNSAPDKSGLPSDRFSAERTGGSVSTLTIQRTQQEDSAVYLCASSLVGGETQYFGPGTRLLVL.

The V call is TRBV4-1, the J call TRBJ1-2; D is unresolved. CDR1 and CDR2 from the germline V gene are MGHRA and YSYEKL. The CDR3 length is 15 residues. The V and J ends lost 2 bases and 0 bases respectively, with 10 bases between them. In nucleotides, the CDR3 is TGCGCCAGCAGCCAACCAGCGGGAGCTAACTATGGCTACACCTTC. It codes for CASSQPAGANYGYTF.

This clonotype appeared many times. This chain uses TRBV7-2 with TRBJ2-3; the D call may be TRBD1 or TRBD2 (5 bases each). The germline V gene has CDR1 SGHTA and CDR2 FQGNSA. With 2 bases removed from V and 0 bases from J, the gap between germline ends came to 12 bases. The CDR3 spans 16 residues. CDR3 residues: CASSLTGTPSTDTQYF. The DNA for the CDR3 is TGTGCCAGCAGCTTAACCGGGACGCCCAGCACAGATACGCAGTATTTT.

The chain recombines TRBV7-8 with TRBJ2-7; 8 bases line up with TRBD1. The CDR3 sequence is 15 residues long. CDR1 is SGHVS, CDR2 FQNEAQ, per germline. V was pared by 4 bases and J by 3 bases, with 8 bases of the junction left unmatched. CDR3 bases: TGTGCCAGCAGCTCCCGGGACAGGAGAAACTACGAGCAGTACTTC. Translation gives CASSSRDRRNYEQYF.

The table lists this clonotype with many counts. The CDR3 spells CASSGDLTNRDTQYF. DNA of the CDR3: TGTGCCAGCAGTGGGGACCTAACAAATAGAGATACGCAGTATTTT. The rearrangement links TRBV12-3 or TRBV12-4 to TRBJ2-3, with D perhaps being TRBD1 or TRBD2 (5 bases each). CDR3 size: 15 residues. V was trimmed by 5 bases and J by 5 bases, leaving 17 bases between them.

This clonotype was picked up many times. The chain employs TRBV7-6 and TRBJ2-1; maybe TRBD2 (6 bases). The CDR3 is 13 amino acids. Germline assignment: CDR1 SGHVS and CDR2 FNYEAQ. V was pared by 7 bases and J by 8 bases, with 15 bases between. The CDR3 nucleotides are TGTGCCAGCACCAGAGCGGGTTCGGATGAGCAGTTCTTC. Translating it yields CASTRAGSDEQFF.

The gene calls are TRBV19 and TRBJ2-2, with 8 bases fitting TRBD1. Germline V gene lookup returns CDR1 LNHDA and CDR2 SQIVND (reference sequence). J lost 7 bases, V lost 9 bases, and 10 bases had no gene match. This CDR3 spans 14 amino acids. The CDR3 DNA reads TGTGCCAGCATCAGACAGGGGAAGGGCGGGGAGCTGTTTTTT. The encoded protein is CASIRQGKGGELFF.

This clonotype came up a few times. The CDR3 DNA reads as TGTGCCAGCGCGGGGCTAGCTAACTATGGCTACACCTTC. This codes for CASAGLANYGYTF. The chain is built from TRBV7-8 and TRBJ1-2; TRBD1 might be the D (5 bases). CDR1 is SGHVS and CDR2 is FQNEAQ in the germline V gene. V lost 8 bases to trimming and J lost 0 bases, with 10 bases between them. The CDR3 has 13 amino acids.

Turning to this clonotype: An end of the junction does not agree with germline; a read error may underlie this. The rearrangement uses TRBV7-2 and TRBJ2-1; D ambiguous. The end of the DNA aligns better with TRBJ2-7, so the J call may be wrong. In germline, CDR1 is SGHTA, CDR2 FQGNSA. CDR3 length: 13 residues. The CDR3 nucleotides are TGTTCCAGCGCGCCAAGCGCCTACAATGAGCAGTACTTC. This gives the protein CSSAPSAYNEQYF.

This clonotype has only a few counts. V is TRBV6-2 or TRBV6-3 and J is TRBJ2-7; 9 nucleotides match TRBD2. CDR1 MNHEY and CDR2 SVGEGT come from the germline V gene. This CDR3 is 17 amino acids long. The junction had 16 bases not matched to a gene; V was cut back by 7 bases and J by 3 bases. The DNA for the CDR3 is TGTGCCAGCACCCTCACGGCAGGATTAGCGGGAGACTACGAGCAGTACTTC. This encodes CASTLTAGLAGDYEQYF.

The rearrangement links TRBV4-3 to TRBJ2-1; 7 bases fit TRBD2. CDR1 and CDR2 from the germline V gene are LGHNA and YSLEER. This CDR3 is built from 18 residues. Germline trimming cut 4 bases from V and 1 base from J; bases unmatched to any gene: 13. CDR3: CASSRQRSGIGSYNEQFF. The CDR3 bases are TGCGCCAGCAGCCGTCAGCGGAGCGGGATAGGTTCCTACAATGAGCAGTTCTTC.

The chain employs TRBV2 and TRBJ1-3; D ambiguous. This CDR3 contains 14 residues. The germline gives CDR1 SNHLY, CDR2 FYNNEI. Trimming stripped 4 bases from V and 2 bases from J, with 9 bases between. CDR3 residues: CASSGSRAGNTIYF. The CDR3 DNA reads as TGTGCCAGCAGTGGGAGTAGGGCTGGAAACACCATATATTTT. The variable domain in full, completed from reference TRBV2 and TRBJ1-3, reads EPEVTQTPSHQVTQMGQEVILRCVPISNHLYFYWYRQILGQKVEFLVSFYNNEISEKSEIFDDQFSVERPDGSNFTLKIRSTKLEDSAMYFCASSGSRAGNTIYFGEGSWLTVV.

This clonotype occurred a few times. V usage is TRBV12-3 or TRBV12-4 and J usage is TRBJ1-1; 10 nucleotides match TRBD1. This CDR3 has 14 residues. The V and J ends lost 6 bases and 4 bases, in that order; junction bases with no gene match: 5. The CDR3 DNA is TGTGCCAGCAGCCGACAGGGGGCGAGCACTGAAGCTTTCTTT. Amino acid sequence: CASSRQGASTEAFF.